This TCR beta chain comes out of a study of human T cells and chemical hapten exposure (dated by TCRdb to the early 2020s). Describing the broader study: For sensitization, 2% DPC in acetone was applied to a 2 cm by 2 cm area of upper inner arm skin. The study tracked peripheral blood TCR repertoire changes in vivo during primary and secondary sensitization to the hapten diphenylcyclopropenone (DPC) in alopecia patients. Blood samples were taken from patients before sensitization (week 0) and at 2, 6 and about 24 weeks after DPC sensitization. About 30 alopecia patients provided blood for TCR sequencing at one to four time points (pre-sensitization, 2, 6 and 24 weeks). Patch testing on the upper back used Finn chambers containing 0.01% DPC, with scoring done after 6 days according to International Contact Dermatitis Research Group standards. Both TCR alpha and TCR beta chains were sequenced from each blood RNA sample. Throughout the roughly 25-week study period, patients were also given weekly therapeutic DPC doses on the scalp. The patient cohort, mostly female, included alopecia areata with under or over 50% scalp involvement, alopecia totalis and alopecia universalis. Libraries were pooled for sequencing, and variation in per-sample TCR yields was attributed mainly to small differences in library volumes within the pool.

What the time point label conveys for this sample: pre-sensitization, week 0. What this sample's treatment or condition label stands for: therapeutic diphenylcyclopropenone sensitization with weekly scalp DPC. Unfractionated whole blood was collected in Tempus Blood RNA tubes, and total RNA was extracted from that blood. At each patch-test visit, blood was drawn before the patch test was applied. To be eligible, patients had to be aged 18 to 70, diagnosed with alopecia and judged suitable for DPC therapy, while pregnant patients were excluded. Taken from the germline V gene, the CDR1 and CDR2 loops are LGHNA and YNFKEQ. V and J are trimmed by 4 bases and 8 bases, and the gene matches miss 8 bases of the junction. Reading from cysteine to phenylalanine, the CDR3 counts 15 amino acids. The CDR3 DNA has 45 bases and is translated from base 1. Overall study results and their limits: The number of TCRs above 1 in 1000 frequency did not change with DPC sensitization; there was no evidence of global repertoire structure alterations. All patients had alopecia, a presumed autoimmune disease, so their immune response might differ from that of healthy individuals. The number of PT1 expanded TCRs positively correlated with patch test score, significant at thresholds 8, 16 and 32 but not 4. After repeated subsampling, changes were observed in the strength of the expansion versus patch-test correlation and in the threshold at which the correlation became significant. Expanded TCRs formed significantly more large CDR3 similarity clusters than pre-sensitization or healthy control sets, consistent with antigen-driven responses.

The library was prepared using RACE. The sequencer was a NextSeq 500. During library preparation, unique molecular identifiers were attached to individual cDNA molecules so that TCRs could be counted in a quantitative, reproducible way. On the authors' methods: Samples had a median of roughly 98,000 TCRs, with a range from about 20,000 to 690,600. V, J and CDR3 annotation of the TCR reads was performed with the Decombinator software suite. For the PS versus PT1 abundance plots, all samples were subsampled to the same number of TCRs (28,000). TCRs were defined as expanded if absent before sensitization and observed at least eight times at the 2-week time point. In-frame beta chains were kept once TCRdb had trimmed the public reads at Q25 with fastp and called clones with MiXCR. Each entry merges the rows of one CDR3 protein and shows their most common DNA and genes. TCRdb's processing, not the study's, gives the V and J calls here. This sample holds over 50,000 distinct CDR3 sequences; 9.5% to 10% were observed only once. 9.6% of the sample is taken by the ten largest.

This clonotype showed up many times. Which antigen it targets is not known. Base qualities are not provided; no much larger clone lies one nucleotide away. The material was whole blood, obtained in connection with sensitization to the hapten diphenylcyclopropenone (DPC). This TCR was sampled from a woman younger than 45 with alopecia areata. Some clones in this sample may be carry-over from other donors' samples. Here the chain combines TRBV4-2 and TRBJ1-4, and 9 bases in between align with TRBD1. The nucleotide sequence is TGTGCCAGCAGCCCTCCCGGGACAGGGAGAGAAAAACTGTTTTTT. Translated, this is CASSPPGTGREKLFF.